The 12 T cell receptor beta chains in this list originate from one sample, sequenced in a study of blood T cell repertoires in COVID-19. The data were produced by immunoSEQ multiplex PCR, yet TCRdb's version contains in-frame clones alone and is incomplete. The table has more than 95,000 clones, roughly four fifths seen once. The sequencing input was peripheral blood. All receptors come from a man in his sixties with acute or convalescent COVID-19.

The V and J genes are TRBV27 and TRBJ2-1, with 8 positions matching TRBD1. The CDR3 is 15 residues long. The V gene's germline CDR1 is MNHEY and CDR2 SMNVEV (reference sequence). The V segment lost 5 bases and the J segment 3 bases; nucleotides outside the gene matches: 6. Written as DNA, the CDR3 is TGTGCCAGCAGTCTCGGGACAGGCAGCTACAATGAGCAGTTCTTC. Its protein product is CASSLGTGSYNEQFF.

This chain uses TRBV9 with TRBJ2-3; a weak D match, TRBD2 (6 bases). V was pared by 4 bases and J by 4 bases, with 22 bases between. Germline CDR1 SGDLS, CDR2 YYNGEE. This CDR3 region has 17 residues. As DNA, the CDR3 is TGTGCCAGCAGCCAAGGACCCGGGACTTTCCACGCAGATACGCAGTATTTT. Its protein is CASSQGPGTFHADTQYF.

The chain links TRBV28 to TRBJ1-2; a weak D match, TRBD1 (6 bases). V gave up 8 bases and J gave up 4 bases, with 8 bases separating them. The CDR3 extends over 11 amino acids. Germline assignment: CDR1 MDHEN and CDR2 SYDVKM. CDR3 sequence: CASGQLYGYTF. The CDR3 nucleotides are TGTGCCAGCGGACAGCTCTATGGCTACACCTTC.

CDR3 amino acids: CASSIGTSAFGEQFF. The CDR3 region has the DNA TGTGCCAGCAGCATCGGGACTAGCGCCTTCGGGGAGCAGTTCTTC. The chain is built from TRBV9 and TRBJ2-1; TRBD2 aligns across 10 bases. The CDR3 is 15 amino acids. Germline values: CDR1 SGDLS, CDR2 YYNGEE. Trimming at V came to 4 bases and at J to 10 bases, leaving 11 bases not matched to a gene.

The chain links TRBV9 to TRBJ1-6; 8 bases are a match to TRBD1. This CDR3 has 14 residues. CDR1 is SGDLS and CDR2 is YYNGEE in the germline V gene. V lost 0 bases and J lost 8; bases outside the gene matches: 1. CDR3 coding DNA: TGTGCCAGCAGCGTAGAACAGGGGGATTCACCCCTCCACTTT. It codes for CASSVEQGDSPLHF.

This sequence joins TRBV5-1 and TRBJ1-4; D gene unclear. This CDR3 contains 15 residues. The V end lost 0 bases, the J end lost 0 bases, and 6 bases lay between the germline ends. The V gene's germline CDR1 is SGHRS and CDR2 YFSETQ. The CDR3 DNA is TGCGCCAGCAGCTTGGACGGTGCAACTAATGAAAAACTGTTTTTT. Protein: CASSLDGATNEKLFF.

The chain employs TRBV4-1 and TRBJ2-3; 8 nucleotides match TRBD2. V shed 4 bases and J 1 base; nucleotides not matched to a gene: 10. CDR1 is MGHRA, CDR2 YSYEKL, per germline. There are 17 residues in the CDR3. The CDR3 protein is CASSPSLAVLGTDTQYF. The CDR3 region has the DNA TGCGCCAGCAGCCCATCACTAGCGGTCCTGGGCACAGATACGCAGTATTTT.

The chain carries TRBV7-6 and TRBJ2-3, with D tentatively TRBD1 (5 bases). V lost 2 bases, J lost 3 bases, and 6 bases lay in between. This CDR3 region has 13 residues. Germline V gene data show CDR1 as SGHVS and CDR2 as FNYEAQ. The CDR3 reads CASSLQGTDTQYF. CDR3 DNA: TGTGCCAGCAGCTTACAGGGTACAGATACGCAGTATTTT.

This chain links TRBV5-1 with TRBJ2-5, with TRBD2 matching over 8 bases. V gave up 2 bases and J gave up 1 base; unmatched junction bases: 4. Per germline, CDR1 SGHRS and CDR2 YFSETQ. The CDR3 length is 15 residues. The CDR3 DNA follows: TGCGCCAGCAGCTTAGGACTAGCCTTCCAAGAGACCCAGTACTTC. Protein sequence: CASSLGLAFQETQYF.

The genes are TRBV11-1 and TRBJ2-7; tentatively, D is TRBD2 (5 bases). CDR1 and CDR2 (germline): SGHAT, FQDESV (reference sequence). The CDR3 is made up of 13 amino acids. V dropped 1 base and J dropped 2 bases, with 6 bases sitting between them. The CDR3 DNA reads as TGTGCCAGCAGCTTAGAACTAGCCTACGAGCAGTACTTC. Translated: CASSLELAYEQYF. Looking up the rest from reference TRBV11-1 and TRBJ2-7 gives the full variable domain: EAEVAQSPRYKITEKSQAVAFWCDPISGHATLYWYRQILGQGPELLVQFQDESVVDDSQLPKDRFSAERLKGVDSTLKIQPAELGDSAMYLCASSLELAYEQYFGPGTRLTVT.

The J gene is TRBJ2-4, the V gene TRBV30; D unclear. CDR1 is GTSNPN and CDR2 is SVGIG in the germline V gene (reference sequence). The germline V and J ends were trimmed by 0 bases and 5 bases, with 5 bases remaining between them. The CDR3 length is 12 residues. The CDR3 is CAWSVRENIQYF. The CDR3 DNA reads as TGTGCCTGGAGTGTACGGGAAAACATTCAGTACTTC.

CDR3 nucleotide sequence: TGTGCCAGTAGTGCAACAGGGGGCTGGGAGACCCAGTACTTC. Residues: CASSATGGWETQYF. The rearrangement joins TRBV19 to TRBJ2-5; 9 bases fit TRBD1. Germline V gene sequence: CDR1 LNHDA, CDR2 SQIVND (reference sequence). Trimming at V came to 5 bases and at J to 5 bases, leaving 6 bases not matched to a gene. The CDR3 loop spans 14 amino acids.